The sequence of this TCR beta chain was determined in a study of blood T cell repertoires in COVID-19. Study overall: PBMCs, B-cell-depleted T cells, or T cells provided the cDNA or gDNA that made up the material.

Trimming stripped 6 bases from V and 6 bases from J, with 20 bases between. The CDR3 runs to 15 residues. Germline V CDR1 and CDR2: LNHDA, SQIVND (reference sequence). Generated by immunoSEQ multiplex PCR, the TCRdb table keeps only in-frame clones and is missing some. The table records just under 80,000 clones, approximately 78% of them present only once. The receptor was isolated from a woman in her seventies with acute or convalescent COVID-19. The sample was peripheral blood. The gene calls are TRBV19 and TRBJ1-1; no firm D call. The CDR3 DNA sequence: TGTGCCAGTAGCCGCCAAGGGTTTGAGGGCGCTGAAGCTTTCTTT. As protein: CASSRQGFEGAEAFF.